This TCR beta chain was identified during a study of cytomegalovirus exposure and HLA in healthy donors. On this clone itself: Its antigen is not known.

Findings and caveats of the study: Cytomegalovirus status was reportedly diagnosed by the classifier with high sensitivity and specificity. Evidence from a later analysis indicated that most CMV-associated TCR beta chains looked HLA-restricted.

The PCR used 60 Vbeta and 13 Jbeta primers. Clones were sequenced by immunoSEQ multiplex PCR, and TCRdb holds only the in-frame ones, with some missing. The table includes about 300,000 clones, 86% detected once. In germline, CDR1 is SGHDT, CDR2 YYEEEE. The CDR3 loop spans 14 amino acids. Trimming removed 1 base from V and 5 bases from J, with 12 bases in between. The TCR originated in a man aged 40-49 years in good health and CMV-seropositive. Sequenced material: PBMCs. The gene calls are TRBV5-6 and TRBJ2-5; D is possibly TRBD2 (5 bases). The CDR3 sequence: CASSLRGNGETQYF. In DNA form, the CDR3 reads TGTGCCAGCAGCTTGAGAGGGAATGGGGAGACCCAGTACTTC. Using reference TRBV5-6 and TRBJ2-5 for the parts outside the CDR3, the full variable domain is DAGVTQSPTHLIKTRGQQVTLRCSPKSGHDTVSWYQQALGQGPQFIFQYYEEEERQRGNFPDRFSGHQFPNYSSELNVNALLLGDSALYLCASSLRGNGETQYFGPGTRLLVL.